This T cell receptor beta chain was captured in a study of shared clonotypes between healthy human individuals. TCRdb's table, derived via immunoSEQ multiplex PCR, lists solely in-frame clones and lacks some. The sample lists roughly 1 million clones, approximately 68% occurring once. Trimming stripped 5 bases from V and 3 bases from J, with 24 bases between. Germline CDR1 and CDR2: MNHEY and SMNVEV (reference sequence). CDR3 size: 18 residues. Donors had no recently reported acute infections or vaccinations and were HIV-negative. All the donors were Caucasian adults who lived in Nashville, Tennessee. This clone was recorded once.

The sequence was obtained from a man between 18 and 29 years old in good health. The rearrangement uses TRBV27 and TRBJ2-3; D is perhaps TRBD1 or TRBD2 (5 bases each). The sequenced material came from memory CD4+ T cells sorted from blood. Subset of the sample: CD45RA-negative fraction. DNA for the CDR3: TGTGCCAGCAGTCCACGACCTTTCGGGTCGGGGCCGACAGATACGCAGTATTTT. Encoded protein: CASSPRPFGSGPTDTQYF.